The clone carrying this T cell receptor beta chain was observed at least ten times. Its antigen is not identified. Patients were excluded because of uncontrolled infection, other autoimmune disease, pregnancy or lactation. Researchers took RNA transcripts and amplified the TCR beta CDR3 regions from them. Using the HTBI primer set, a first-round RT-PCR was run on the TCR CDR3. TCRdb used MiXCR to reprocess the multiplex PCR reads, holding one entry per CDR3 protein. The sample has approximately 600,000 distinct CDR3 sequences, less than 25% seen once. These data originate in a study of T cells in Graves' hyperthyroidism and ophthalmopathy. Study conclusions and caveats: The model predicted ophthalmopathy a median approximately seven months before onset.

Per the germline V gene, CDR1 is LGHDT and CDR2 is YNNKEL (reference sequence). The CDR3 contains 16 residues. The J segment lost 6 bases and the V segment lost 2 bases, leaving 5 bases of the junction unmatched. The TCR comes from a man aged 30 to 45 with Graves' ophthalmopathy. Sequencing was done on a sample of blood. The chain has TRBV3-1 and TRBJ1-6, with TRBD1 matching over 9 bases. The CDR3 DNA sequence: TGTGCCAGCAGCCAAAGCACAGGGGGCGGTAATTCACCCCTCCACTTT. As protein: CASSQSTGGGNSPLHF.